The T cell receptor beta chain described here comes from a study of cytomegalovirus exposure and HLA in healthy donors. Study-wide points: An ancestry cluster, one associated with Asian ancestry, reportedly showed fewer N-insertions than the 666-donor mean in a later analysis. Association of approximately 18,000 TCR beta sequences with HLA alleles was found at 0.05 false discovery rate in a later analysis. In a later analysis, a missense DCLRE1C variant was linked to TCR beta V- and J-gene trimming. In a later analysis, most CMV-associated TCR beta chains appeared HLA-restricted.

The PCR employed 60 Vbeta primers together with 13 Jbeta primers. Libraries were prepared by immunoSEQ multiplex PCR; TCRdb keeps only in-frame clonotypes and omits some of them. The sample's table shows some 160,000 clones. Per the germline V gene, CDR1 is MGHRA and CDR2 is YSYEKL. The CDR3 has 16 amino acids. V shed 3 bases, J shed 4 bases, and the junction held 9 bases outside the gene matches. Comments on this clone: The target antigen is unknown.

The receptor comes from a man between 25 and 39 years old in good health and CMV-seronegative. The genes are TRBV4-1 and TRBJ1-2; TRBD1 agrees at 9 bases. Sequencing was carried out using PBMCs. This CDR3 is CASSQPGTGRGYGYTF. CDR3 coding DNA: TGCGCCAGCAGCCAGCCTGGGACAGGGCGCGGCTATGGCTACACCTTC.